This T cell receptor beta chain was captured by sequencing in a study of identical twins. Study conclusions and caveats: Insertion counts were lower in abundant cord blood beta clonotypes, a trend that memory repertoires did not show.

V lost 0 bases, J lost 2 bases, and 5 bases lay in between. The CDR3 is 14 amino acids. Germline values: CDR1 MNHEY, CDR2 SVGAGI. For this clonotype: Its antigen is currently unknown.

In TCRdb, the 5' RACE reads were re-called with MiXCR into one record per CDR3 protein. The sample shows around 670,000 distinct CDR3 sequences, less than 7% of them seen only once. The chain carries TRBV6-5 and TRBJ1-3; D is possibly TRBD1 (5 bases). This TCR was sampled from a man between 18 and 35 years old in good health. Sequenced input: naive T cells sorted from blood. The CDR3 DNA follows: TGTGCCAGCAGTTACTCAGGGGCTGGAAACACCATATATTTT. Protein: CASSYSGAGNTIYF.